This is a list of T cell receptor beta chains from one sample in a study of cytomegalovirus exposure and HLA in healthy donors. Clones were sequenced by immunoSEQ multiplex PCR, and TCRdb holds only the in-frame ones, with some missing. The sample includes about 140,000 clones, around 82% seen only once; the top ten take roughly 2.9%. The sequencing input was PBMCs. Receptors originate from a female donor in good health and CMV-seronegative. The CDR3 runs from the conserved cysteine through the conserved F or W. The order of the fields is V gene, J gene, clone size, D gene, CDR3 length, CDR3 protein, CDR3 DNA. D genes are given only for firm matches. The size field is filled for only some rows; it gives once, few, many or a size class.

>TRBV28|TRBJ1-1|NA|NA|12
CATTSGWTEAFF
TGTGCCACCACTAGTGGGTGGACTGAAGCTTTCTTT
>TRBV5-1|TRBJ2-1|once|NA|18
CASTLKSYTVSFYNEQFF
TGCGCCAGCACCCTTAAATCATATACAGTCTCCTTCTACAATGAGCAGTTCTTC
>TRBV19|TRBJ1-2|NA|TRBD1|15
CASRPRDRDLNGYTF
TGTGCCAGTAGACCCAGGGACAGGGATCTAAATGGCTACACCTTC
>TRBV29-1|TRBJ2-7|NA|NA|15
CSVEGSNQYSYEQYF
TGCAGCGTTGAGGGGAGTAACCAGTACTCCTACGAGCAGTACTTC
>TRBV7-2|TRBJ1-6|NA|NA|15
CASSLDQGYNSPLHF
TGTGCCAGCAGCTTAGACCAGGGGTATAATTCACCCCTCCACTTT
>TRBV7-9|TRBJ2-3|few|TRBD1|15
CASRRGRVRTDTQYF
TGTGCCAGCAGGAGGGGGCGAGTCCGCACAGATACGCAGTATTTT
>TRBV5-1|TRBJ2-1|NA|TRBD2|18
CASSTGTSGRAGWDEQFF
TGCGCCAGCAGCACCGGGACTAGCGGGAGGGCCGGGTGGGATGAGCAGTTCTTC
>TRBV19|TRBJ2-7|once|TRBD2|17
CASSIQASGLGNYEQYF
TGTGCCAGTAGTATACAGGCTTCAGGACTAGGAAACTACGAGCAGTACTTC
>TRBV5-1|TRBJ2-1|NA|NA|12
CASSSGIGEQFF
TGCGCCAGCAGCTCGGGGATCGGGGAGCAGTTCTTC
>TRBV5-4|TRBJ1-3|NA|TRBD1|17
CASSPGAGQTSGNTIYF
TGTGCCAGCAGCCCCGGGGCGGGACAGACCTCTGGAAACACCATATATTTT
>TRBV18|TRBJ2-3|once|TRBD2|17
CASSPRLAGEGTDTQYF
TGTGCCAGCTCACCCCGACTAGCGGGAGAGGGTACAGATACGCAGTATTTT
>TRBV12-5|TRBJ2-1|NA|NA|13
CASGLEQINEQFF
TGTGCTAGTGGTTTGGAACAGATCAATGAGCAGTTCTTC
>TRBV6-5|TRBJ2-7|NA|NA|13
CASSYNRGSEQYF
TGTGCCAGCAGTTATAACCGGGGAAGCGAGCAGTACTTC
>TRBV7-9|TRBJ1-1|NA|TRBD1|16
CASSPAGTGGNTEAFF
TGTGCCAGCAGCCCAGCCGGGACAGGGGGAAACACTGAAGCTTTCTTT
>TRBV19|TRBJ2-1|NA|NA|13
CASSFLSYNEQFF
TGTGCCAGTAGCTTCCTCTCCTACAATGAGCAGTTCTTC
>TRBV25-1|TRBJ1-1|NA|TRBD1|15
CASSDLWTGETEAFF
TGTGCCAGCAGTGACCTCTGGACAGGGGAAACTGAAGCTTTCTTT
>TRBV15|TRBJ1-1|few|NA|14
CATSREPRNTEAFF
TGTGCCACCAGCCGTGAACCGCGGAACACTGAAGCTTTCTTT
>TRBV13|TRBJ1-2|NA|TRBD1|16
CASSLSDRAELYGYTF
TGTGCCAGCAGCTTGAGCGACAGGGCCGAACTCTATGGCTACACCTTC
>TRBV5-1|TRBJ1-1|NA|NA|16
CASSLARQVKNTEAFF
TGCGCCAGCAGCTTGGCCAGGCAGGTCAAGAACACTGAAGCTTTCTTT
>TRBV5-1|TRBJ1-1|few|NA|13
CASSLVGRNEAFF
TGCGCCAGCAGCTTGGTAGGGAGGAACGAAGCTTTCTTT
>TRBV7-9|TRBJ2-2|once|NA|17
CASRHLRDTTNTGELFF
TGTGCCAGCAGGCATCTCCGGGACACGACGAACACCGGGGAGCTGTTTTTT
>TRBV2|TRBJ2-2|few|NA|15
CASREGYANTGELFF
TGTGCCAGCAGGGAAGGCTACGCGAACACCGGGGAGCTGTTTTTT
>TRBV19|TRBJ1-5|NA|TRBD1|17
CASSTGGGQGAIQPQHF
TGTGCCAGTAGTACGGGTGGGGGGCAGGGGGCGATTCAGCCCCAGCATTTT
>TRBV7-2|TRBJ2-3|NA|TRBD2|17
CASSSWTSGGPGGTQYF
TGTGCCAGCAGCTCGTGGACTAGCGGGGGGCCCGGAGGTACGCAGTATTTT
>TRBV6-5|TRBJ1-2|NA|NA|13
CASSYAAGSGYTF
TGTGCCAGCAGTTACGCCGCAGGGTCGGGCTACACCTTC
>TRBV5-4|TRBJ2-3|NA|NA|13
CASSLVATDTQYF
TGTGCCAGCAGCTTGGTGGCTACAGATACGCAGTATTTT
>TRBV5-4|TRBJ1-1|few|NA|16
CASSFGWGLGNTEAFF
TGTGCCAGCAGCTTTGGGTGGGGGCTCGGTAACACTGAAGCTTTCTTT
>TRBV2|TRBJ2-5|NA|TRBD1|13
CASSSQGKETQYF
TGTGCCAGCAGCTCACAGGGGAAGGAGACCCAGTACTTC
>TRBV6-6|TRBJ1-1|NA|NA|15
CASSTSGLADTEAFF
TGTGCCAGCAGTACCTCTGGACTGGCGGACACTGAAGCTTTCTTT
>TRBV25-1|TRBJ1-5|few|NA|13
CASSEYGNQPQHF
TGTGCCAGCAGTGAATACGGCAATCAGCCCCAGCATTTT
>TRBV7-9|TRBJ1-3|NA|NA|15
CASNFRGGPGNTIYF
TGTGCCAGCAACTTTAGGGGGGGCCCTGGAAACACCATATATTTT
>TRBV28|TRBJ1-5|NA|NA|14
CASTREVSNQPQHF
TGTGCCAGCACCCGGGAGGTTAGCAATCAGCCCCAGCATTTT
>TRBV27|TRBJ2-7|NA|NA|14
CASQITSDSRSQYF
TGTGCCAGCCAAATAACCTCGGACAGCCGATCTCAGTACTTC
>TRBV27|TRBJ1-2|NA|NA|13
CASSLSGRVASPF
TGTGCCAGCAGTTTATCAGGACGAGTAGCGTCTCCATTC
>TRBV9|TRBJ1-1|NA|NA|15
CASSVGGLGGTEAFF
TGTGCCAGCAGCGTAGGTGGACTGGGTGGGACTGAAGCTTTCTTT
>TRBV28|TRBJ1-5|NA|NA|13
CASNEASNQPQHF
TGTGCCAGCAACGAGGCGAGCAATCAGCCCCAGCATTTT
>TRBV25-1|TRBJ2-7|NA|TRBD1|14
CASTLTGSSYEQYF
TGTGCCAGCACCTTGACAGGGTCATCCTACGAGCAGTACTTC
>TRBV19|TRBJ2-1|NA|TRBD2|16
CASRSSGRGVYNEQFF
TGTGCCAGTAGGAGTAGCGGGAGAGGTGTGTACAATGAGCAGTTCTTC
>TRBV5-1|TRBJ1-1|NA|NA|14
CASSGGVPNTEAFF
TGCGCCAGCAGCGGCGGGGTCCCCAACACTGAAGCTTTCTTT
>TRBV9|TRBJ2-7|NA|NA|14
CASSAQQASYEQYF
TGTGCCAGCAGCGCCCAACAGGCTTCCTACGAGCAGTACTTC
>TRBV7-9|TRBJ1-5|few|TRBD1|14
CASSPGQGDQPQHF
TGTGCCAGCAGCCCGGGACAGGGAGATCAGCCCCAGCATTTT
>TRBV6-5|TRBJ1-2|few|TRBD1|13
CASSRQGAGGYTF
TGTGCCAGCAGCCGACAGGGGGCGGGTGGCTACACCTTC
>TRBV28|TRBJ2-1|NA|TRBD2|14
CASSRIAGGVEQFF
TGTGCCAGCAGTAGAATAGCGGGAGGAGTTGAGCAGTTCTTC
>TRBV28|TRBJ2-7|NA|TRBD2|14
CASSPIAGVREQYF
TGTGCCAGCAGTCCCATTGCGGGAGTGAGGGAGCAGTACTTC
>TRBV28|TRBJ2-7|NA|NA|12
CASSRGPREQYF
TGTGCCAGCAGCCGGGGTCCTAGGGAGCAGTACTTC